The clone carrying this TCR beta chain was recorded a few times. Its antigen remains unknown. Uncontrolled infection, other autoimmune disease, pregnancy or lactation led to exclusion. PBMCs were derived from roughly 9.6 ml fresh peripheral blood. Losses at the gene ends were 2 bases for V and 5 bases for J; bases not matched to a gene: 4. The CDR3 is 15 amino acids. CDR1 MNHGY and CDR2 SVAAGI come from the germline V gene. Amplified TCR beta CDR3 regions derived from RNA transcripts. A set of HTBI primers served as the primers for a first-round RT-PCR of the TCR CDR3. Via MiXCR, TCRdb re-called the multiplex PCR reads, giving one row per CDR3 protein. Counted here are 550,000 to 600,000 distinct CDR3 sequences, over 12% occurring once; the ten biggest clones make up roughly 7%. The sample belongs to a study of T cells in Graves' hyperthyroidism and ophthalmopathy. Study overall: Blood from the periphery was taken at initial diagnosis, before any treatment. Findings of the study overall: Within blood appeared most thyroid clonotypes that had expanded above 0.001.

The chain uses TRBV6-9 and TRBJ2-3, with TRBD1 identical over 10 bases. This receptor was identified in a woman younger than 35 with Graves' ophthalmopathy. Sequences were obtained from blood. CDR3 protein: CASSYVTGGKDTQYF. Written as DNA, the CDR3 is TGTGCCAGCAGTTATGTGACAGGGGGCAAAGATACGCAGTATTTT.